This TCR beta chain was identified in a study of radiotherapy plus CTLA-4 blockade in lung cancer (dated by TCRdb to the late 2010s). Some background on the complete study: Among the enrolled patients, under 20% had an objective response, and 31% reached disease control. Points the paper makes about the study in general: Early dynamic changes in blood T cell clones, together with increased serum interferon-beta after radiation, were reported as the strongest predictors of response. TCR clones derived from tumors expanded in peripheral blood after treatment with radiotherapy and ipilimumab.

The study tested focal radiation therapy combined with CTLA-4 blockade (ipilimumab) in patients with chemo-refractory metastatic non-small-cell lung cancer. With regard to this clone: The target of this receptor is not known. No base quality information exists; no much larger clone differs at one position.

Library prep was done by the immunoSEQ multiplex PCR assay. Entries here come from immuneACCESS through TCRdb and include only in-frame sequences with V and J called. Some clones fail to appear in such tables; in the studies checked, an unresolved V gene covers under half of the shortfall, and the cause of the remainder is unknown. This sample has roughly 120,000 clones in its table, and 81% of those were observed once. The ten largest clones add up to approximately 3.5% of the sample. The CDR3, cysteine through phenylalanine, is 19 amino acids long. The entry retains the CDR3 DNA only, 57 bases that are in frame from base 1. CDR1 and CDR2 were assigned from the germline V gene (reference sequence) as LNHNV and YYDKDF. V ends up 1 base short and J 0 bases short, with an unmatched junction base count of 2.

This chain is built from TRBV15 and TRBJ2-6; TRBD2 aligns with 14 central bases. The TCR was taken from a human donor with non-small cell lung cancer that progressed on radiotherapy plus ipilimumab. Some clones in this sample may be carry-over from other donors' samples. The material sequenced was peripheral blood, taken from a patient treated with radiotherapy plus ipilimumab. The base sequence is TGTGCCACCAGCAGAGGAGGACTAGCGGGAGGCTCTGGGGCCAACGTCCTGACTTTC. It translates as CATSRGGLAGGSGANVLTF.